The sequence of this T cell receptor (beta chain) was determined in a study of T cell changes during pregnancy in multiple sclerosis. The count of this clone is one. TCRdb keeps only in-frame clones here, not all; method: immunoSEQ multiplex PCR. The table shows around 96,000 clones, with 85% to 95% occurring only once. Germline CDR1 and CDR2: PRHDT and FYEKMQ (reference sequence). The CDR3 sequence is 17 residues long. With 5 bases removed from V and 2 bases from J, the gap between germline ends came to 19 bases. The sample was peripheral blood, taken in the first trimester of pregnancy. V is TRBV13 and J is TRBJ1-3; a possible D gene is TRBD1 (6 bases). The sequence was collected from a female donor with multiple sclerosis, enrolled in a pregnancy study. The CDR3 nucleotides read TGTGCCAGCAGCCGGAGCGGTCAGGGGTCGACTGGAAACACCATATATTTT. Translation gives CASSRSGQGSTGNTIYF.